This T cell receptor (beta chain) was captured by sequencing in a study of shared clonotypes between healthy human individuals. Using immunoSEQ multiplex PCR, the repertoire was profiled, and TCRdb retains in-frame clones only, with some absent. The table has approximately 530,000 clones, roughly 95% seen once. The germline V and J ends were trimmed by 8 bases and 0 bases, with 10 bases remaining between them. This CDR3 region has 13 residues. Germline V gene sequence: CDR1 MNHNS, CDR2 SASEGT. The rearrangement joins TRBV6-1 to TRBJ1-1; TRBD1 is a possible D gene (6 bases). The clonotype was recovered from a woman aged 25 to 39 in good health. Sequenced input: naive CD4+ T cells sorted from blood. Subset given: CD45RA+ positively selected. As DNA, the CDR3 is TGTGCCAGCGGGGGACACATGAACACTGAAGCTTTCTTT. It codes for CASGGHMNTEAFF.